This T cell receptor (beta chain) stems from a study of cytomegalovirus exposure and HLA in healthy donors. Remarks on this clone: What it binds is unknown.

TCRdb's table, derived via immunoSEQ multiplex PCR, lists solely in-frame clones and lacks some. In the table there are about 150,000 clones, approximately 88% of which are singletons. Study observations and caveats: Subsequent analysis showed first-cohort TCR clusters tending to co-occur in around 110 validation repertoires.

Germline assignment: CDR1 SEHNR and CDR2 FQNEAQ (reference sequence). This CDR3 contains 17 residues. V lost 2 bases and J lost 7; bases outside the gene matches: 9. This clonotype was obtained from a woman aged 18-30 years in good health and CMV-seropositive. The V and J genes are TRBV7-9 and TRBJ1-4, with 11 bases lining up with TRBD1. The sample was PBMCs. CDR3 sequence reads: CASSLFPGQGVGEKLFF. DNA of the CDR3: TGTGCCAGCAGCTTATTCCCGGGACAGGGGGTCGGTGAAAAACTGTTTTTT.